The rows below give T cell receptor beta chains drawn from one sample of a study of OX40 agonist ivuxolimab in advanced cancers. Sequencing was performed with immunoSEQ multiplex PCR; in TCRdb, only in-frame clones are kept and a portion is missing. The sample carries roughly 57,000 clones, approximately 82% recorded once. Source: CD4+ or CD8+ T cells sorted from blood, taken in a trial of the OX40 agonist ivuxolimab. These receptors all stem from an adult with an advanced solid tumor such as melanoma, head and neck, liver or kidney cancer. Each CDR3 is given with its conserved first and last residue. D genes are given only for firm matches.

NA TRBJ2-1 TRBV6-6 CASSYSKGPGKVEQFF TGTGCCAGCAGTTACTCCAAAGGTCCAGGGAAGGTTGAGCAGTTCTTC
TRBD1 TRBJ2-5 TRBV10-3 CAISKGQGETQYF TGTGCCATCAGTAAGGGACAGGGAGAGACCCAGTACTTC
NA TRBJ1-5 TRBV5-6 CASSLGLRGAQPQHF TGTGCCAGCAGCTTGGGACTTCGGGGGGCTCAGCCCCAGCATTTT
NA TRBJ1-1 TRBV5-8 CASSLETGRNTEAFF TGTGCCAGCAGCTTGGAGACAGGCCGGAACACTGAAGCTTTCTTT
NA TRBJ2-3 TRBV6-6 CASSYSRVADTQYF TGTGCCAGCAGTTACTCGAGGGTGGCAGATACGCAGTATTTT
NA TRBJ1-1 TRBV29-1 CSVHNRREGTEAFF TGCAGCGTGCACAATCGCCGTGAAGGCACTGAAGCTTTCTTT
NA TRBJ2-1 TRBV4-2 CASSQVPGPGPYNEQFF TGTGCCAGCAGCCAAGTGCCTGGCCCTGGCCCCTACAATGAGCAGTTCTTC
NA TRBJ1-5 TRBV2 CASNPRRDQPQHF TGTGCCAGCAATCCCAGGAGGGATCAGCCCCAGCATTTT
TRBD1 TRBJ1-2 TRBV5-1 CASSPTPGQGEGYTF TGCGCCAGCAGCCCCACACCGGGACAGGGGGAAGGCTACACCTTC
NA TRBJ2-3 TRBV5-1 CASSRAGKGSTDTQYF TGCGCCAGCAGCCGGGCTGGAAAGGGGAGCACAGATACGCAGTATTTT
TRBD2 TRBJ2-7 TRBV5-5 CASSPGQAGGEQYF TGTGCCAGCAGCCCCGGACAGGCGGGAGGGGAGCAGTACTTC
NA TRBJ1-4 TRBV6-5 CASSKMGGGNEKLFF TGTGCCAGCAGTAAAATGGGGGGGGGAAATGAAAAACTGTTTTTT
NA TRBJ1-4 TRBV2 CASSESEKLFF TGTGCCAGCAGTGAAAGTGAAAAACTGTTTTTT
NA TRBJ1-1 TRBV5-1 CASSGTGIGTEAFF TGCGCCAGCAGCGGAACAGGGATTGGCACTGAAGCTTTCTTT
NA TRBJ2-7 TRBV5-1 CASSLGDAKPFSYEQYF TGCGCCAGCAGCTTGGGGGACGCCAAGCCCTTCTCCTACGAGCAGTACTTC
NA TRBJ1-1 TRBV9 CASSVGGRGGTEAFF TGTGCCAGCAGCGTAGGCGGACGGGGGGGCACTGAAGCTTTCTTT
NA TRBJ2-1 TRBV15 CATSRDGARFGNEQFF TGTGCCACCAGCAGAGATGGGGCCAGATTCGGCAATGAGCAGTTCTTC